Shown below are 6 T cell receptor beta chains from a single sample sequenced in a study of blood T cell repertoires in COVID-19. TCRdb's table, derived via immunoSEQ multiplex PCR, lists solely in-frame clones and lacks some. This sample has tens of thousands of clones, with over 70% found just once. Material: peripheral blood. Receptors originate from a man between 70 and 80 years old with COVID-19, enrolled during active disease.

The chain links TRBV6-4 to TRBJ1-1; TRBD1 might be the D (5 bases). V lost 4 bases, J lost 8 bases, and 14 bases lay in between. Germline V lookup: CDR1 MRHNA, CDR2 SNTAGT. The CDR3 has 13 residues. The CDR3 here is CASSGTFGREAFF. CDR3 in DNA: TGTGCCAGCAGTGGGACATTTGGGCGGGAAGCTTTCTTT.

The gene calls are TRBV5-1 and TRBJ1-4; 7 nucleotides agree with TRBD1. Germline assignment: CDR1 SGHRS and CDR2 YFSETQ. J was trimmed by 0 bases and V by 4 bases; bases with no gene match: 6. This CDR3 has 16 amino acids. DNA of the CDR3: TGCGCCAGCAGCCTCGGGACAGAGACAACTAATGAAAAACTGTTTTTT. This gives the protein CASSLGTETTNEKLFF.

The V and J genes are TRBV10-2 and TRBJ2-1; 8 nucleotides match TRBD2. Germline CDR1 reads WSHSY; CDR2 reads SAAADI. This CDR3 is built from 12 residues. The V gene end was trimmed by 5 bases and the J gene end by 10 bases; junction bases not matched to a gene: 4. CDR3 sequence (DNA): TGCGCCAGCAGTAGTCTAGCGGGCGAGCAGTTCTTC. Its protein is CASSSLAGEQFF.

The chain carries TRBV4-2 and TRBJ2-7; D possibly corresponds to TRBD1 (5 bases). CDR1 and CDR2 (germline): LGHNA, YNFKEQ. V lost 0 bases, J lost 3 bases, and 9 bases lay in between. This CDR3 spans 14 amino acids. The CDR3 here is CASSQDIQDYEQYF. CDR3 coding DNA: TGTGCCAGCAGCCAAGATATACAGGACTACGAGCAGTACTTC.

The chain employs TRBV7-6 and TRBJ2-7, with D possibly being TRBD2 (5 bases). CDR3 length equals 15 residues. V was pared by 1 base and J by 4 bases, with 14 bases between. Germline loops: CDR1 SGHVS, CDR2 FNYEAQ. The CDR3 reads CASSLDEGVSYEQYF. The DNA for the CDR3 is TGTGCCAGCAGCTTAGACGAGGGAGTGTCTTACGAGCAGTACTTC. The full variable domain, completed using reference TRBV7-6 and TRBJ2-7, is GAGVSQSPRYKVTKRGQDVALRCDPISGHVSLYWYRQALGQGPEFLTYFNYEAQQDKSGLPNDRFSAERPEGSISTLTIQRTEQRDSAMYRCASSLDEGVSYEQYFGPGTRLTVT.

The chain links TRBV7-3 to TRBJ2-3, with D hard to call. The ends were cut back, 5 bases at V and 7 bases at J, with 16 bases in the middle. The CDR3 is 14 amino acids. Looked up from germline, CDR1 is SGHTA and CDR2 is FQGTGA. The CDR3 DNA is TGTGCCAGCAGCCCATCGACCCAACAGAATACGCAGTATTTT. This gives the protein CASSPSTQQNTQYF.